This is a list of T cell receptor beta chains from one sample in a study of cytomegalovirus exposure and HLA in healthy donors. Using immunoSEQ multiplex PCR, the repertoire was profiled, and TCRdb retains in-frame clones only, with some absent. The data show a few hundred thousand clones, roughly 89% seen once. Sequenced: PBMCs. Receptors were obtained from a woman under 30 in good health and CMV-seronegative. Both conserved end residues are part of each CDR3. D genes are given only for firm matches.

d_gene: TRBD1; len: 14; v_gene: TRBV7-3; CDR3aa: CASSPDRGTYGYTF
d_gene: TRBD2; len: 19; v_gene: TRBV7-9; CDR3aa: CASSPHRGVGGASYNEQFF
d_gene: TRBD1; len: 15; v_gene: TRBV7-2; CDR3aa: CASSLQQGTTGELFF
d_gene: TRBD2; len: 15; v_gene: TRBV18; CDR3aa: CASSPGTVAGNEQFF
d_gene: TRBD1; len: 15; v_gene: TRBV2; CDR3aa: CADAPGQGTFYEQYF
d_gene: -; len: 14; v_gene: TRBV2; CDR3aa: CASNQGSNTGELFF
d_gene: -; len: 16; v_gene: TRBV12-5; CDR3aa: CASGLVDQGPNQPQHF
d_gene: TRBD2; len: 16; v_gene: TRBV5-1; CDR3aa: CASSPGTSGGYNEQFF
d_gene: -; len: 14; v_gene: TRBV5-1; CDR3aa: CASSPGLPQETQYF
d_gene: TRBD1; len: 14; v_gene: TRBV6-5; CDR3aa: CASSWTGLADTQYF
d_gene: TRBD2; len: 15; v_gene: TRBV10-1; CDR3aa: CASRAGLAGPYEQYF
d_gene: -; len: 16; v_gene: TRBV19; CDR3aa: CASSILPGTLNTEAFF
d_gene: TRBD1; len: 16; v_gene: TRBV19; CDR3aa: CASSIDPGQVFYGYTF
d_gene: TRBD2; len: 16; v_gene: TRBV9; CDR3aa: CASSSGGRTSTDTQYF
d_gene: -; len: 13; v_gene: TRBV10-3; CDR3aa: CAITPGSTDTQYF
d_gene: -; len: 14; v_gene: TRBV15; CDR3aa: CATSRDQGYTEAFF
d_gene: TRBD2; len: 16; v_gene: TRBV5-1; CDR3aa: CASSPVAGASYNEQFF
d_gene: -; len: 14; v_gene: TRBV6-5; CDR3aa: CASSLGQGNYEQYF
d_gene: TRBD1; len: 16; v_gene: TRBV10-3; CDR3aa: CAIRRSGTGSFYEQYF
d_gene: -; len: 15; v_gene: TRBV2; CDR3aa: CASSEASVGLYGYTF
d_gene: TRBD2; len: 16; v_gene: TRBV2; CDR3aa: CASSGGAGGSYNEQFF
d_gene: -; len: 12; v_gene: TRBV11-2; CDR3aa: CASSFSSYEQYF
d_gene: -; len: 15; v_gene: TRBV5-1; CDR3aa: CASSWGGSASYGCTF
d_gene: -; len: 14; v_gene: TRBV6-6; CDR3aa: CATDGVGTNEKLFF
d_gene: -; len: 15; v_gene: TRBV27; CDR3aa: CASSQGGFSGNTIYF
d_gene: TRBD2; len: 19; v_gene: TRBV5-1; CDR3aa: CASSSQRTSGGVNTGELFF
d_gene: -; len: 11; v_gene: TRBV20-1; CDR3aa: CSARGEHEQFF
d_gene: -; len: 13; v_gene: TRBV27; CDR3aa: CASSLSSGAEQYF
d_gene: -; len: 14; v_gene: TRBV27; CDR3aa: CASSIQQVGSEAFF
d_gene: TRBD2; len: 18; v_gene: TRBV6-1; CDR3aa: CASSEALAGGVSTDTQYF
d_gene: -; len: 13; v_gene: TRBV5-6; CDR3aa: CASSLAFPYEQYF
d_gene: TRBD1; len: 14; v_gene: TRBV2; CDR3aa: CASSGTGTEETQYF
d_gene: TRBD2; len: 14; v_gene: TRBV10-2; CDR3aa: CASSEIAGTYEQYF
d_gene: TRBD1; len: 14; v_gene: TRBV5-6; CDR3aa: CASSPTGGKNIQYF
d_gene: TRBD1; len: 15; v_gene: TRBV5-6; CDR3aa: CASSSARQGEHTIYF
d_gene: TRBD1; len: 12; v_gene: TRBV28; CDR3aa: CASSFGQEEAFF
d_gene: -; len: 15; v_gene: TRBV9; CDR3aa: CASSVDGSGSYEQYF
d_gene: -; len: 14; v_gene: TRBV27; CDR3aa: CASSFAGQVETQYF
d_gene: TRBD2; len: 14; v_gene: TRBV7-3; CDR3aa: CASSSAGGGETQYF
d_gene: -; len: 16; v_gene: TRBV5-1; CDR3aa: CASSLYVRSSYNEQFF
d_gene: -; len: 18; v_gene: TRBV5-1; CDR3aa: CASSFSPSGRGLNTEAFF
d_gene: -; len: 15; v_gene: TRBV27; CDR3aa: CASSFSSESSYEQYF
d_gene: TRBD2; len: 14; v_gene: TRBV11-1; CDR3aa: CASSLGAGAVEQYF
d_gene: -; len: 15; v_gene: TRBV4-1; CDR3aa: CASSLRMVVSYEQYF
d_gene: TRBD2; len: 14; v_gene: TRBV5-7; CDR3aa: CASSFGGSPDTQYF
d_gene: -; len: 15; v_gene: TRBV7-3; CDR3aa: CASSLNQGHYNEQFF
d_gene: -; len: 18; v_gene: TRBV19; CDR3aa: CASDPIGALNEADYGYTF
d_gene: -; len: 16; v_gene: TRBV27; CDR3aa: CASSPGPFATNNEQFF
d_gene: TRBD2; len: 15; v_gene: TRBV11-2; CDR3aa: CASSSTTSGEYEQYF
d_gene: -; len: 14; v_gene: TRBV27; CDR3aa: CASSLKVWARTNAF
d_gene: -; len: 13; v_gene: TRBV6-6; CDR3aa: CASSQTVNTEAFF
d_gene: TRBD1; len: 13; v_gene: TRBV6-1; CDR3aa: CASGTGLAYEQYF
d_gene: -; len: 15; v_gene: TRBV5-1; CDR3aa: CASSQAGTYNSPLHF
d_gene: -; len: 15; v_gene: TRBV4-1; CDR3aa: CASSQDAVSTDTQYF
d_gene: TRBD1; len: 15; v_gene: TRBV7-2; CDR3aa: CASNPKVGQSYGYTF
d_gene: TRBD1; len: 16; v_gene: TRBV4-2; CDR3aa: CASSQARQGPNTEAFF
d_gene: TRBD2; len: 15; v_gene: TRBV11-2; CDR3aa: CASSSFGAGGGEQFF